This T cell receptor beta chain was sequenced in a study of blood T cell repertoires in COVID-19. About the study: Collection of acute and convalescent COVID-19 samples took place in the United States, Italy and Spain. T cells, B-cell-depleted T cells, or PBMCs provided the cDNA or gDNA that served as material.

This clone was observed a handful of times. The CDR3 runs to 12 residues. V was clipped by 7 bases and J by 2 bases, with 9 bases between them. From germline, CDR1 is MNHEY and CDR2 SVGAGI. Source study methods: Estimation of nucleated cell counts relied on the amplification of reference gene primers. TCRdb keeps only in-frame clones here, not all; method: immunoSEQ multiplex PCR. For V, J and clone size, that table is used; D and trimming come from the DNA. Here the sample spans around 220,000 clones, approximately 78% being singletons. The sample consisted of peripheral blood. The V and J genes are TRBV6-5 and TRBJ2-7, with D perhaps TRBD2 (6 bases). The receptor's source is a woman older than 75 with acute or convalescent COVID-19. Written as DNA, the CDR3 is TGTGCCAGCAACCGGGAGACCTACGAGCAGTACTTC. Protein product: CASNRETYEQYF.